This is a list of T cell receptor beta chains from one sample in a study of shared clonotypes between healthy human individuals. Some clones are missing from TCRdb's copy, which holds only in-frame ones; the method was immunoSEQ multiplex PCR. The sample contains about 580,000 clones, roughly 98% of which appear only once. The sample taken for sequencing was naive CD8+ T cells sorted from blood. The receptors derive from a man aged 25-45 years in good health. Both conserved end residues are part of each CDR3. A D gene is named only where the DNA matches it firmly. Clone size is not always given. Where it is, it says once, few, many or a class for expanded clones.

abundance,d_gene,j_gene,v_gene,CDR3aa,CDR3nt
-,-,TRBJ1-1,TRBV9,CASSASVGTEAFF,TGTGCCAGCAGCGCCTCAGTGGGCACTGAAGCTTTCTTT
once,TRBD1,TRBJ1-4,TRBV19,CASSFLWDSEKLFF,TGTGCCAGTAGTTTTTTATGGGACAGCGAAAAACTGTTTTTT
-,TRBD2,TRBJ2-2,TRBV14,CASSQLPGTSATGELFF,TGTGCCAGCAGCCAACTTCCGGGGACTAGCGCCACCGGGGAGCTGTTTTTT
-,TRBD2,TRBJ2-3,TRBV10-2,CASSERASGYSDTQYF,TGCGCCAGCAGTGAAAGGGCTAGCGGGTACTCAGATACGCAGTATTTT
-,-,TRBJ2-5,TRBV13,CASSRTEGQETQYF,TGTGCCAGCAGCCGTACAGAGGGCCAAGAGACCCAGTACTTC
-,TRBD2,TRBJ2-5,TRBV6-5,CASRRTSGRQETQYF,TGTGCCAGCAGGCGGACTAGCGGGCGACAAGAGACCCAGTACTTC
-,-,TRBJ2-5,TRBV6-6,CASSYRPQAQYF,TGTGCCAGCAGTTACCGACCCCAAGCTCAGTACTTC
-,-,TRBJ2-7,TRBV29-1,CSVVRGYEQYF,TGCAGCGTTGTTCGAGGGTACGAGCAGTACTTC
-,TRBD2,TRBJ2-5,TRBV5-1,CASSLSVAGGGETQYF,TGCGCCAGCAGCTTGTCCGTAGCGGGAGGGGGAGAGACCCAGTACTTC
-,-,TRBJ2-1,TRBV27,CASSWGSSYNEQFF,TGTGCCAGCAGTTGGGGCAGCTCCTACAATGAGCAGTTCTTC